These 10 T cell receptor beta chains were all obtained from the same sample, sequenced in a study of CD8+ T cells in alopecia areata. Treatment in this sample: oral pan-JAK inhibitor, 5-10 mg twice daily. RNA, once extracted, was reverse transcribed into cDNA for use as the sequencing template. Clones were sequenced by immunoSEQ multiplex PCR, and TCRdb holds only the in-frame ones, with some missing. The repertoire holds around 100,000 clones, around 50% seen once, with 9% to 15% in the top ten. This specimen was CD8+ T cells sorted from blood, taken at week 24, from a patient treated with tofacitinib. Receptors originate from a human donor with alopecia areata.

The rearrangement links TRBV13 to TRBJ1-1, with D perhaps TRBD1 (5 bases). Trimming removed 5 bases from V and 0 bases from J, with 10 bases in between. The CDR3 totals 14 residues. The germline gives CDR1 PRHDT, CDR2 FYEKMQ (reference sequence). DNA of the CDR3: TGTGCCAGCAGCCTACAGGAGATGAACACTGAAGCTTTCTTT. Amino acids: CASSLQEMNTEAFF.

This clone turned up a few times. The chain is built from TRBV7-2 and TRBJ2-1; D is undetermined. This CDR3 region has 12 residues. V was trimmed by 5 bases and J by 4 bases, leaving 6 bases between them. CDR1 is SGHTA, CDR2 FQGNSA, per germline. For the CDR3, the DNA is TGTGCCAGCAGCCAGACATACAATGAGCAGTTCTTC. Translation: CASSQTYNEQFF.

V is TRBV27 and J is TRBJ1-5; the D is unclear. CDR1 is MNHEY and CDR2 is SMNVEV in the germline V gene (reference sequence). Trimming left V 5 bases short and J 5 bases short, with 10 bases between. This CDR3 comprises 13 residues. This CDR3 reads CASSPQSHQPQHF. The DNA of the CDR3 is TGTGCCAGCAGTCCTCAATCCCATCAGCCCCAGCATTTT.

Written as DNA, the CDR3 is TGCGCCAGCAGCCAAGGGGGAGGGGAAGCTTTCTTT. Amino acids: CASSQGGGEAFF. The V gene is TRBV4-1, the J gene TRBJ1-1, with unresolved D. V lost 1 base and J 8 bases, leaving 8 bases between the germline ends. The CDR3 extends over 12 amino acids. CDR1 MGHRA and CDR2 YSYEKL come from the germline V gene.

The rearrangement joins TRBV29-1 to TRBJ2-7, with 14 bases lining up with TRBD2. The CDR3 consists of 14 residues. With 4 bases clipped from V and 5 bases from J, the junction kept 4 bases outside the gene matches. The germline CDR1 and CDR2 sequences are SQVTM and ANQGSEA. The CDR3 DNA follows: TGCAGCGTTGCAGGACTAGCGGGGGGCCACGAGCAGTACTTC. Residues: CSVAGLAGGHEQYF.

The V gene is TRBV5-1, the J gene TRBJ2-1; D is undetermined. V lost 1 base, J lost 0 bases, and 8 bases lay in between. Germline V lookup: CDR1 SGHRS, CDR2 YFSETQ. CDR3 length: 15 residues. In nucleotides, the CDR3 is TGCGCCAGCAGCTTGCGATCGAGCTCCTACAATGAGCAGTTCTTC. It specifies CASSLRSSSYNEQFF.

In its sample, this clone was seen a few times. The rearrangement uses TRBV6-1 and TRBJ2-3; 9 bases fit TRBD2. The CDR3 consists of 15 residues. The V and J ends lost 3 bases and 1 base, in that order; junction bases with no gene match: 2. CDR1 and CDR2 (germline): MNHNS, SASEGT. The CDR3 loop reads CASSDSSGGTDTQYF. The CDR3 DNA is TGTGCCAGCAGTGACTCTAGCGGGGGCACAGATACGCAGTATTTT.

The J gene is TRBJ2-5, the V gene TRBV6-5; D possibly corresponds to TRBD1 (5 bases). V gave up 2 bases and J gave up 5 bases, with 15 bases separating them. The CDR3 is made up of 15 amino acids. CDR1 is MNHEY and CDR2 is SVGAGI in the germline V gene. The CDR3 DNA follows: TGTGCCAGCAGTTACGAAGGGGCGTCCGGGGAGACCCAGTACTTC. Its translation: CASSYEGASGETQYF.

The V gene is TRBV5-5, the J gene TRBJ1-2; TRBD1 matches 7 bases. The CDR3 is made up of 14 amino acids. The germline gives CDR1 SGHKS, CDR2 YYEKEE (reference sequence). The V gene end was trimmed by 0 bases and the J gene end by 3 bases; junction bases not matched to a gene: 2. Written as DNA, the CDR3 is TGTGCCAGCAGCTTGGACAGGGGAGACTATGGCTACACCTTC. The encoded protein is CASSLDRGDYGYTF.

V is TRBV30 and J is TRBJ1-4; D ambiguous. This CDR3 region has 12 residues. Between the trimmed V and J ends, which lost 4 bases and 5 bases, there was a span of 8 bases. The germline V gene has CDR1 GTSNPN and CDR2 SVGIG (reference sequence). The DNA for the CDR3 is TGTGCCTGGATGAAAGTAAATGAAAAACTGTTTTTT. This translates into CAWMKVNEKLFF.